This passage covers 24 T cell receptor beta chains from one sample sequenced in a study of blood T cell repertoires in COVID-19. Assay: immunoSEQ multiplex PCR; the TCRdb copy retains only in-frame clones and omits some. This sample has 310,000 or so clones, with around 90% found just once. What was sequenced was peripheral blood. These receptors were collected from a young man with COVID-19, enrolled during active disease.

J is TRBJ1-4 and V is TRBV2; D call uncertain. Germline CDR1 SNHLY, CDR2 FYNNEI. The CDR3 loop spans 16 amino acids. Trimming cost V 1 base and J 4 bases, with 13 bases left between them. The CDR3 protein is CASSEEQAAINEKLFF. The DNA of the CDR3 is TGTGCCAGCAGTGAAGAGCAGGCAGCTATTAATGAAAAACTGTTTTTT. Full variable domain (remainder filled in from reference TRBV2 and TRBJ1-4): EPEVTQTPSHQVTQMGQEVILRCVPISNHLYFYWYRQILGQKVEFLVSFYNNEISEKSEIFDDQFSVERPDGSNFTLKIRSTKLEDSAMYFCASSEEQAAINEKLFFGSGTQLSVL.

The genes are TRBV13 and TRBJ2-3, with TRBD2 matching over 7 bases. This CDR3 comprises 16 residues. With V trimmed by 4 bases and J by 3 bases, 10 bases remained unmatched. The germline V gene has CDR1 PRHDT and CDR2 FYEKMQ (reference sequence). CDR3 amino acids: CASSSLGRAGTDTQYF. For the CDR3, the DNA is TGTGCCAGCAGCTCCCTGGGGAGGGCAGGAACAGATACGCAGTATTTT.

This chain joins TRBV27 and TRBJ1-4; perhaps TRBD1 as D (6 bases). The V gene lost 1 base and the J gene lost 0 bases, with 9 bases spanning the gap. The CDR3 loop spans 16 amino acids. Germline V CDR1 and CDR2: MNHEY, SMNVEV (reference sequence). CDR3 sequence reads: CASSLFGGATNEKLFF. The CDR3 DNA follows: TGTGCCAGCAGTTTATTTGGGGGCGCAACTAATGAAAAACTGTTTTTT.

The gene calls are TRBV18 and TRBJ1-1; 9 bases align to TRBD1. The germline V gene has CDR1 KGHSH and CDR2 LQKENI. The CDR3 extends over 15 amino acids. V was clipped by 4 bases and J by 0 bases; unmatched bases: 3. CDR3 residues: CASSQGQGMNTEAFF. CDR3 in DNA: TGTGCCAGCTCACAGGGACAGGGCATGAACACTGAAGCTTTCTTT.

The gene calls are TRBV28 and TRBJ1-2, with 7 bases identical to TRBD1. This CDR3 comprises 14 residues. The V gene end was trimmed by 6 bases and the J gene end by 3 bases; junction bases not matched to a gene: 7. Germline V gives CDR1 MDHEN, CDR2 SYDVKM. This chain's CDR3 is CASSTHRGYYGYTF. Here the CDR3 DNA reads TGTGCCAGCAGCACACACAGGGGTTACTATGGCTACACCTTC.

The V gene is TRBV18, the J gene TRBJ1-1; 9 positions agree with TRBD1. Germline CDR1 reads KGHSH; CDR2 reads LQKENI. V lost 3 bases, J lost 5 bases, and 7 bases stayed unmatched. The CDR3 consists of 15 residues. The CDR3 here is CASSPRQGEGTEAFF. The CDR3 DNA sequence: TGTGCCAGCTCACCGCGACAGGGGGAGGGGACTGAAGCTTTCTTT.

The chain couples TRBV7-9 to TRBJ1-4; 7 nucleotides agree with TRBD1. Germline CDR1 reads SEHNR; CDR2 reads FQNEAQ (reference sequence). Unmatched junction bases numbered 4, after V lost 1 base and J lost 8 bases. The CDR3 runs 14 residues. The CDR3 protein is CASSLVTGEEKLFF. DNA of the CDR3: TGTGCCAGCAGCTTAGTAACAGGGGAGGAAAAACTGTTTTTT.

The J gene is TRBJ2-3, the V gene TRBV5-4; 7 bases line up with TRBD1. The junction had 9 bases not matched to a gene; V was cut back by 4 bases and J by 4 bases. CDR1 and CDR2 from the germline V gene are SGHNT and YYREEE (reference sequence). The CDR3 is 15 amino acids. In DNA, the CDR3 is TGTGCCAGCAGCCGAGGCGGACAGGACCCAGATACGCAGTATTTT. This sequence encodes CASSRGGQDPDTQYF.

This chain uses TRBV4-2 with TRBJ1-2, with TRBD1 as a possible D gene (5 bases). Trimming removed 1 base from V and 10 bases from J, with 13 bases in between. The CDR3 has 13 amino acids. CDR1 and CDR2 (germline): LGHNA, YNFKEQ. The CDR3 is CASSQGVGTSYTF. The CDR3 DNA sequence: TGTGCCAGCAGCCAAGGAGTGGGGACTTCCTACACCTTC.

This clone was observed a handful of times. The chain recombines TRBV18 with TRBJ2-7; D unresolved. Trimming pared 0 bases from V and 4 bases from J, leaving 19 bases between. Germline V CDR1 and CDR2: KGHSH, LQKENI. The CDR3 spans 17 residues. The CDR3 DNA sequence: TGTGCCAGCTCACCACCGTCTAGGTCCTTGGTAGTGTACGAGCAGTACTTC. This translates into CASSPPSRSLVVYEQYF.

The chain carries TRBV28 and TRBJ2-3; 8 bases match TRBD2. Germline V gene sequence: CDR1 MDHEN, CDR2 SYDVKM. Trimming took 6 bases from V and 1 from J; bases not matched to a gene: 12. The CDR3 runs to 17 residues. The CDR3 region has the DNA TGTGCCAGCAGCTCAACGACTAGCGCGAAGCGCACAGATACGCAGTATTTT. Protein: CASSSTTSAKRTDTQYF.

The V and J genes are TRBV30 and TRBJ1-1; D is perhaps TRBD1 (5 bases). Trimming took off 0 bases at V and 1 base at J, with 9 bases between the two ends. Germline CDR1 reads GTSNPN; CDR2 reads SVGIG (reference sequence). The CDR3 has 14 amino acids. The CDR3 DNA sequence: TGTGCCTGGAGTGTAAAGGGGTCGAACACTGAAGCTTTCTTT. Its translation: CAWSVKGSNTEAFF.

The chain uses TRBV7-2 and TRBJ2-7, with 7 positions matching TRBD2. The length of the CDR3 is 18 residues. CDR1 and CDR2 (germline): SGHTA, FQGNSA. V gave up 2 bases and J gave up 3 bases; unmatched junction bases: 16. The CDR3 loop is CASSLFLGTRGSHYEQYF. The CDR3 DNA reads TGTGCCAGCAGCTTATTCTTGGGTACTCGCGGGAGCCACTACGAGCAGTACTTC.

The V gene is TRBV5-1, the J gene TRBJ1-2; 12 nucleotides align to TRBD1. J lost 4 bases, V lost 4 bases, and 8 bases had no gene match. The CDR3 length is 16 residues. Germline V CDR1 and CDR2: SGHRS, YFSETQ. This CDR3 is CASSLTGTGGFYGYTF. The CDR3 nucleotides read TGCGCCAGCAGCCTTACCGGGACAGGGGGCTTCTATGGCTACACCTTC.

V is TRBV19 and J is TRBJ1-2; D possibly corresponds to TRBD1 (5 bases). Germline CDR1 is LNHDA and CDR2 is SQIVND (reference sequence). Trimming cost V 7 bases and J 6 bases, with 15 bases left between them. This CDR3 spans 13 amino acids. The CDR3, as DNA: TGTGCCAGTATGTTATCCTCCAGGGATGGCTACACCTTC. As protein: CASMLSSRDGYTF.

This sequence joins TRBV27 and TRBJ1-5; unclear D gene. The CDR3 contains 14 residues. V lost 5 bases and J lost 7, with 15 bases in between. Germline CDR1 and CDR2: MNHEY and SMNVEV (reference sequence). CDR3 DNA: TGTGCCAGCAGTGACGGTAATCCAGGACAGCCCCAGCATTTT. It encodes CASSDGNPGQPQHF.

The V and J genes are TRBV18 and TRBJ2-3; the D gene is possibly TRBD1 (6 bases). Trimming left V 6 bases short and J 3 bases short, with 16 bases between. The CDR3 is 15 residues long. CDR1 and CDR2 (germline): KGHSH, LQKENI. The CDR3 loop is CASSRTALMTDTQYF. In DNA form, the CDR3 reads TGTGCCAGCTCGCGGACAGCATTAATGACAGATACGCAGTATTTT.

In its sample, this clone was seen once. CDR3 DNA sequence: TGTGCCAGCAGCAACTCCCCAGGGGGCTACTCTGGAAACACCATATATTTT. It translates to CASSNSPGGYSGNTIYF. The rearrangement links TRBV13 to TRBJ1-3; 8 nucleotides align to TRBD1. The junction had 9 bases not matched to a gene; V was cut back by 5 bases and J by 0 bases. The CDR3 runs 17 residues. Germline-derived CDR1 and CDR2 are PRHDT and FYEKMQ (reference sequence).

J is TRBJ1-2 and V is TRBV18; D uncertain. CDR3 size: 15 residues. Deletions cut 2 bases from V and 4 bases from J, with 14 bases between. Germline V CDR1 and CDR2: KGHSH, LQKENI. CDR3: CASSPEKGRPYGYTF. CDR3 sequence (DNA): TGTGCCAGCTCACCAGAGAAAGGGAGACCCTATGGCTACACCTTC.

This clone has a single count. CDR3 nucleotide sequence: TGTGCCAGCAGCTCCAGGGCTCGGGAGCAGTACTTC. Translation: CASSSRAREQYF. J is TRBJ2-7 and V is TRBV6-5; D is possibly TRBD1 (5 bases). The CDR3 totals 12 residues. CDR1 and CDR2 (germline): MNHEY, SVGAGI. V was pared by 6 bases and J by 7 bases, with 13 bases between.

This clone was detected only a few times. The chain is built from TRBV7-2 and TRBJ1-2; 9 bases are shared with TRBD1. Germline CDR1 is SGHTA and CDR2 is FQGNSA. The trim removed 2 bases at V and 5 bases at J, leaving 9 bases unmatched. This CDR3 comprises 16 residues. The CDR3 DNA reads as TGTGCCAGCAGCTTAAAAGCAACAGGGGGCTTGTATGGCTACACCTTC. Its translation: CASSLKATGGLYGYTF.

The chain couples TRBV5-4 to TRBJ1-1; D is perhaps TRBD1 (5 bases). This CDR3 spans 15 amino acids. CDR1 and CDR2 (germline): SGHNT, YYREEE (reference sequence). The germline V and J ends were trimmed by 3 bases and 4 bases, with 16 bases remaining between them. The CDR3 coding sequence is TGTGCCAGCAGCTCCCCCATGCAGGGAGGCACTGAAGCTTTCTTT. Encoded protein: CASSSPMQGGTEAFF.

V is TRBV6-1 and J is TRBJ2-7; D may be TRBD1 (5 bases). V lost 0 bases, J lost 3 bases, and 6 bases lay in between. The CDR3 runs to 13 residues. CDR1 and CDR2 from the germline V gene are MNHNS and SASEGT. The CDR3 nucleotides are TGTGCCAGCAGTGAAGCCGGACACTACGAGCAGTACTTC. The encoded protein is CASSEAGHYEQYF.

The chain links TRBV19 to TRBJ2-2; TRBD2 matches at 9 bases. The V gene end was trimmed by 10 bases and the J gene end by 7 bases; junction bases not matched to a gene: 16. The CDR3 extends over 16 amino acids. The V gene's germline CDR1 is LNHDA and CDR2 SQIVND (reference sequence). The CDR3 loop is CATRGSGSSEGGELFF. The DNA of the CDR3 is TGTGCCACCCGGGGTAGCGGGAGCTCGGAGGGCGGGGAGCTGTTTTTT.